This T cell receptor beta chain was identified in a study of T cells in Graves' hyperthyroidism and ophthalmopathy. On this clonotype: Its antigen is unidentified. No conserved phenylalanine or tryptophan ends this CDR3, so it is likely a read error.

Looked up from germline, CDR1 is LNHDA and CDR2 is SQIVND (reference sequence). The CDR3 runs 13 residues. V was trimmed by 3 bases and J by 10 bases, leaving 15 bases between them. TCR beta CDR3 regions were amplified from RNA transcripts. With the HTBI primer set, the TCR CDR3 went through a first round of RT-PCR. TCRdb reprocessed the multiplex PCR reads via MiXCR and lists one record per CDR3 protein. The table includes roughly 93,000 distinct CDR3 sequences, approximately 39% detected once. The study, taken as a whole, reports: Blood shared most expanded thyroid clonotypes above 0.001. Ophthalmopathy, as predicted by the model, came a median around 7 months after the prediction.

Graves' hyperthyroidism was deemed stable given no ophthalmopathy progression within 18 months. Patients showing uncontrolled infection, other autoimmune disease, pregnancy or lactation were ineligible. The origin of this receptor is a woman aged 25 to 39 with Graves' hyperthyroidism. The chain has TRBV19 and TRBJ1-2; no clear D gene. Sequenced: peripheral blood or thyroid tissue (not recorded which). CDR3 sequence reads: CASSIWAATDYTL. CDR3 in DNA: TGTGCCAGTAGTATTTGGGCAGCGACTGACTACACCCTC.